A single sample is the source of the 8 T cell receptor beta chains below, sequenced in a study of regulatory T cells in long-lasting Graves disease. As for time point: newly diagnosed GD, antithyroid drugs for less than 3 months. Generation of the TCR library employed RNA extracted from PBMCs. Assembly of TCR beta libraries relied on iRepertoire HTBI primers together with Arm-PCR of CDR3 regions. MiXCR was run by TCRdb on the multiplex PCR reads, yielding one entry per CDR3 protein. This table holds 500,000 or so distinct CDR3 sequences, about 16% found once. The sample was also reused in another study, on T cells in Graves' hyperthyroidism and ophthalmopathy.

The sample in question was peripheral blood mononuclear cells (PBMCs), obtained at new diagnosis, from a patient treated with antithyroid drugs. The receptors were sampled from a woman aged 35-60 years with Graves disease.

This clonotype came up many times. The chain joins TRBV2 to TRBJ1-1, with unresolved D. In germline, CDR1 is SNHLY, CDR2 FYNNEI. The CDR3 spans 14 residues. Trimming stripped 6 bases from V and 4 bases from J, with 15 bases between. DNA for the CDR3: TGTGCCAGCAGGTATCCGGGTGGTTCCACTGAAGCTTTCTTT. Translating gives CASRYPGGSTEAFF.

This clonotype was counted only a few times. This chain links TRBV7-2 with TRBJ2-1, with D perhaps matching TRBD1 or TRBD2 (5 bases each). CDR1 is SGHTA, CDR2 FQGNSA, per germline. CDR3 length: 13 amino acids. The V and J ends lost 4 bases and 8 bases respectively, with 12 bases between them. For the CDR3, the DNA is TGTGCCAGCAGCTGGGACCGAAGGGATGAGCAGTTCTTC. It codes for CASSWDRRDEQFF. The full variable domain, with the rest looked up from reference TRBV7-2 and TRBJ2-1, is GAGVSQSPSNKVTEKGKDVELRCDPISGHTALYWYRQSLGQGLEFLIYFQGNSAPDKSGLPSDRFSAERTGGSVSTLTIQRTQQEDSAVYLCASSWDRRDEQFFGPGTRLTVL.

This clonotype showed up just a few times. V gene TRBV4-1 combines with J gene TRBJ2-4; D uncertain. Trimming took 1 base from V and 8 from J, leaving 12 bases between them. The V gene's germline CDR1 is MGHRA and CDR2 YSYEKL. The CDR3 sequence is 14 residues long. CDR3 bases: TGCGCCAGCAGCCAAGGTCGTGGGTCGGACATTCAGTACTTC. Translation: CASSQGRGSDIQYF.

This clonotype was counted at least ten times. The chain links TRBV10-3 to TRBJ2-3; the D is unclear. Trimming removed 3 bases at V and 2 bases at J, with 12 bases between. The CDR3 has 15 amino acids. Germline V gene data show CDR1 as ENHRY and CDR2 as SYGVKD. In DNA, the CDR3 is TGTGCCATCAGTGACGGCAAGACATTCACAGATACGCAGTATTTT. Translated: CAISDGKTFTDTQYF.

This clonotype was observed a few times. The V gene is TRBV6-1, the J gene TRBJ2-3; D uncertain. Germline assignment: CDR1 MNHNS and CDR2 SASEGT. V was shortened by 7 bases and J by 0 bases, with 11 bases between the two germline ends. This CDR3 region has 14 residues. The CDR3 loop is CASIPQYSTDTQYF. In DNA form, the CDR3 reads TGTGCCAGCATCCCCCAGTACAGCACAGATACGCAGTATTTT.

This clonotype was recorded many times. This sequence joins TRBV12-3 or TRBV12-4 and TRBJ1-1; D is perhaps TRBD1 (5 bases). The CDR3 is made up of 16 amino acids. The V end lost 2 bases, the J end lost 2 bases, and 15 bases lay between the germline ends. Here the CDR3 reads CASSLYGGGDNTEAFF. Written as DNA, the CDR3 is TGTGCCAGCAGTTTATATGGGGGTGGGGACAACACTGAAGCTTTCTTT.

This clonotype was recorded many times. The gene calls are TRBV20-1 and TRBJ1-1; D is perhaps TRBD1 (6 bases). Germline assignment: CDR1 DFQATT and CDR2 SNEGSKA (reference sequence). V lost 4 bases, J lost 2 bases, and 11 bases lay in between. The CDR3 is made up of 13 amino acids. CDR3 in DNA: TGCAGTGCTAATCGGGGGCTTAACACTGAAGCTTTCTTT. Its translation is CSANRGLNTEAFF.

The V call is TRBV7-3, the J call TRBJ2-2; 9 bases map to TRBD1. This CDR3 region has 16 residues. Germline CDR1 is SGHTA and CDR2 is FQGTGA. The V segment lost 5 bases and the J segment 7 bases; nucleotides outside the gene matches: 11. CDR3 DNA sequence: TGTGCCAGCAGCGGAGGGACAGGGAATTATGGCGGGGAGCTGTTTTTT. It encodes CASSGGTGNYGGELFF. Full variable domain (rest looked up from reference TRBV7-3 and TRBJ2-2): GAGVSQTPSNKVTEKGKYVELRCDPISGHTALYWYRQSLGQGPEFLIYFQGTGAADDSGLPNDRFFAVRPEGSVSTLKIQRTERGDSAVYLCASSGGTGNYGGELFFGEGSRLTVL.